The sequence of this TCR beta chain was determined in a study of T cell repertoires in cytomegalovirus infection. At the level of the study: Indications came from public TCR beta signatures; they pointed to CMV infection and to a matching HLA type.

Ten or more counts support this clonotype. The CDR3 consists of 13 residues. The V gene lost 6 bases and the J gene lost 6 bases, with 9 bases spanning the gap. The V gene's germline CDR1 is MGHDK and CDR2 SYGVNS. TCRdb used MiXCR to reprocess the reads, holding one entry per CDR3 protein. The sample holds around 310,000 distinct CDR3 sequences; under 20% are singletons and the top ten take 12%. This receptor was identified in a human donor in good health (CMV status not recorded). Some clones in this sample may be carry-over from other donors' samples. V gene TRBV25-1 combines with J gene TRBJ1-6; tentative D call: TRBD1 (6 bases). Sequencing was carried out using PBMCs. The DNA for the CDR3 is TGTGCCAGCAGAGGGACACCTAATTCACCCCTCCACTTT. Protein sequence: CASRGTPNSPLHF.